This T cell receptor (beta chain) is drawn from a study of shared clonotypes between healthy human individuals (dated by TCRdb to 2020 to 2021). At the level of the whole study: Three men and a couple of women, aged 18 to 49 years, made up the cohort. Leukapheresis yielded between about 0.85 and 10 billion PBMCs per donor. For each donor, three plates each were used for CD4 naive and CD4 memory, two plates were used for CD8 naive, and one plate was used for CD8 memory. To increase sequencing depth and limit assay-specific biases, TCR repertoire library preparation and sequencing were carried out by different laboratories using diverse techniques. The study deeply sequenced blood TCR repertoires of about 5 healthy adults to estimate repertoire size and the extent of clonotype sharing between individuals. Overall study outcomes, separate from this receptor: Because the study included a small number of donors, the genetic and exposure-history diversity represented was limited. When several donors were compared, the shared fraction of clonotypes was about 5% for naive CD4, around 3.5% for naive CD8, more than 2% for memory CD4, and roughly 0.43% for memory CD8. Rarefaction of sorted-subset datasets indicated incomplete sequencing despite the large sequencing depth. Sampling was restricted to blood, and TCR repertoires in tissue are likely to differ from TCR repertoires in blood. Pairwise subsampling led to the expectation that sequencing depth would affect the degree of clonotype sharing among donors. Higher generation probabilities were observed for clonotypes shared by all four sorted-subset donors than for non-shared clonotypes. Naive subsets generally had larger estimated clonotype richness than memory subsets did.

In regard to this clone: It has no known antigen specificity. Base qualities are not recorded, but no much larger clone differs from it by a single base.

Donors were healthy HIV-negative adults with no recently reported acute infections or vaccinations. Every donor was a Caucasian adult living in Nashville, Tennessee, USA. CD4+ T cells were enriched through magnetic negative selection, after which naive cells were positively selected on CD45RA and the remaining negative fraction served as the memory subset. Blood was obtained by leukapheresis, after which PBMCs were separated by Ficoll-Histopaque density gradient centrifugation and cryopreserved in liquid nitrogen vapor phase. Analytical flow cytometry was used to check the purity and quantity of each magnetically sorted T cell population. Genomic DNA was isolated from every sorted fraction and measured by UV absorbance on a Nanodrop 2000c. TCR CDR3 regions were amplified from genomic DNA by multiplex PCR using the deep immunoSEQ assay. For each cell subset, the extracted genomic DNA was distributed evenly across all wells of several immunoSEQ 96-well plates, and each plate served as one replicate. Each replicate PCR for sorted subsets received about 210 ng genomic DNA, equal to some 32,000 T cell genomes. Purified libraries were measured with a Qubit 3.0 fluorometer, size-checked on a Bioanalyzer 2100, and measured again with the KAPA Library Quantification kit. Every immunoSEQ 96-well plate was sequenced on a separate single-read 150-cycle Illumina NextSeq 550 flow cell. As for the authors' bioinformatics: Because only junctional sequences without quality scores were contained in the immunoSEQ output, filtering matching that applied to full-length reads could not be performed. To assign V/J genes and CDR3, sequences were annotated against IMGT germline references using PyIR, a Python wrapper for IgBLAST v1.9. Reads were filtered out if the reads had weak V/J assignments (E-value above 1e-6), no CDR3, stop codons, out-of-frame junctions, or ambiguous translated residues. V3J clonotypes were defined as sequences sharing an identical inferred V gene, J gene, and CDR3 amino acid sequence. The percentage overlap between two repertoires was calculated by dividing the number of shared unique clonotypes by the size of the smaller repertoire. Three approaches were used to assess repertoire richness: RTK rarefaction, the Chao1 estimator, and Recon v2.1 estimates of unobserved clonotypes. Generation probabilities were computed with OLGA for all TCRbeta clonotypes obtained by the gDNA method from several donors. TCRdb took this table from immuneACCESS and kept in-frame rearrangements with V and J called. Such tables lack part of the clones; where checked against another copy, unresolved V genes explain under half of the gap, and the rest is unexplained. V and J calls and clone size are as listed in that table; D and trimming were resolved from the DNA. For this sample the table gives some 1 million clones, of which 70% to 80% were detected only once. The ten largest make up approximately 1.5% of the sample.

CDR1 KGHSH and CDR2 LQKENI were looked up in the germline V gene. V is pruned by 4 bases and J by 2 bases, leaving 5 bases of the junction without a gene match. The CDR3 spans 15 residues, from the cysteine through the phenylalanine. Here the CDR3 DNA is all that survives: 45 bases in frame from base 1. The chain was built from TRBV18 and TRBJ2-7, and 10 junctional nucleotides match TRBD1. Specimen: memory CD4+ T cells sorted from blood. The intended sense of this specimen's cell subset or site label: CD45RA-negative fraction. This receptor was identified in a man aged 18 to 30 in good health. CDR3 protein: CASSRTGGRTYEQYF. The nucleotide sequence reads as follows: TGTGCCAGCTCACGGACAGGGGGTCGGACCTACGAGCAGTACTTC.